Listed below are T cell receptor beta chains from one sample, sequenced in a study of OX40 agonist ivuxolimab in advanced cancers. TCRdb keeps only in-frame clones here, not all; method: immunoSEQ multiplex PCR. The repertoire holds approximately 50,000 clones, roughly 80% seen once, with under 5% in the top ten. Material: CD4+ or CD8+ T cells sorted from blood, obtained in a trial of the OX40 agonist ivuxolimab. The receptors derive from an adult with an advanced solid tumor such as melanoma, head and neck, liver or kidney cancer. CDR3s include the opening cysteine and the closing phenylalanine or tryptophan. The D gene is left open where the match is weak. Not every row has a clone size; where given, it reads once, few, many or a size class.

d_call: TRBD1
j_call: TRBJ2-7
v_call: TRBV29-1
clone_size: -
cdr3_aa: CSVGGDRGRHEQYF
cdr3_nt: TGCAGCGTTGGAGGGGACAGGGGTCGCCACGAGCAGTACTTC

d_call: -
j_call: TRBJ1-6
v_call: TRBV18
clone_size: few
cdr3_aa: CASSPVTNSPLHF
cdr3_nt: TGTGCCAGCTCACCAGTAACTAATTCACCCCTCCACTTT

d_call: -
j_call: TRBJ2-6
v_call: TRBV11-3
clone_size: -
cdr3_aa: CASSLEDHVLTF
cdr3_nt: TGTGCCAGCAGCTTGGAGGATCACGTCCTGACTTTC

d_call: -
j_call: TRBJ1-1
v_call: TRBV9
clone_size: -
cdr3_aa: CASSVIGGNTEAFF
cdr3_nt: TGTGCCAGCAGCGTCATAGGGGGAAACACTGAAGCTTTCTTT

d_call: -
j_call: TRBJ2-7
v_call: TRBV6-5
clone_size: few
cdr3_aa: CASSYSAFYEQYF
cdr3_nt: TGTGCCAGCAGTTACTCGGCGTTTTACGAGCAGTACTTC

d_call: -
j_call: TRBJ2-6
v_call: TRBV2
clone_size: -
cdr3_aa: CASSSRTGANVLTF
cdr3_nt: TGTGCCAGCAGTAGCAGAACTGGGGCCAACGTCCTGACTTTC

d_call: -
j_call: TRBJ1-2
v_call: TRBV28
clone_size: -
cdr3_aa: CASSPVEYGYTF
cdr3_nt: TGTGCCAGCAGCCCCGTTGAGTATGGCTACACCTTC

d_call: TRBD2
j_call: TRBJ2-1
v_call: TRBV28
clone_size: -
cdr3_aa: CASSSSGVYYNEQFF
cdr3_nt: TGTGCCAGCAGTTCCAGCGGGGTGTACTACAATGAGCAGTTCTTC

d_call: TRBD1
j_call: TRBJ1-6
v_call: TRBV6-5
clone_size: few
cdr3_aa: CASSYSRTGDSPLHF
cdr3_nt: TGTGCCAGCAGTTACTCTCGGACAGGGGATTCACCCCTCCACTTT

d_call: -
j_call: TRBJ2-7
v_call: TRBV7-6
clone_size: -
cdr3_aa: CASSHPRGTEQYF
cdr3_nt: TGTGCCAGCAGCCACCCCCGCGGGACCGAGCAGTACTTC

d_call: -
j_call: TRBJ1-6
v_call: TRBV18
clone_size: medium-sized
cdr3_aa: CASSPGEDSPLHF
cdr3_nt: TGTGCCAGCTCACCGGGTGAGGATTCACCCCTCCACTTT

d_call: -
j_call: TRBJ1-1
v_call: TRBV27
clone_size: -
cdr3_aa: CAGAVPGAFF
cdr3_nt: TGTGCCGGAGCCGTCCCCGGGGCTTTCTTT

d_call: TRBD1
j_call: TRBJ1-3
v_call: TRBV4-1
clone_size: few
cdr3_aa: CASSQRGLAGNTIYF
cdr3_nt: TGCGCCAGCAGCCAGAGGGGGCTGGCAGGAAACACCATATATTTT

d_call: -
j_call: TRBJ2-2
v_call: TRBV5-4
clone_size: once
cdr3_aa: CASSLAVGETGELFF
cdr3_nt: TGTGCCAGCAGCCTCGCCGTAGGAGAGACCGGGGAGCTGTTTTTT

d_call: TRBD1
j_call: TRBJ1-5
v_call: TRBV28
clone_size: -
cdr3_aa: CASRPGGSNQPQHF
cdr3_nt: TGTGCCAGCAGACCAGGGGGGAGCAATCAGCCCCAGCATTTT

d_call: -
j_call: TRBJ2-5
v_call: TRBV4-1
clone_size: -
cdr3_aa: CASSQEEVQGGFQETQYF
cdr3_nt: TGCGCCAGCAGCCAAGAAGAGGTCCAGGGAGGCTTCCAAGAGACCCAGTACTTC

d_call: -
j_call: TRBJ2-7
v_call: TRBV5-8
clone_size: -
cdr3_aa: CASSFEAGALGEQYF
cdr3_nt: TGTGCCAGCAGCTTTGAGGCAGGGGCCCTCGGGGAGCAGTACTTC

d_call: -
j_call: TRBJ1-5
v_call: TRBV7-2
clone_size: few
cdr3_aa: CASSESFGQPQHF
cdr3_nt: TGTGCCAGCAGTGAGTCGTTCGGGCAGCCCCAGCATTTT

d_call: -
j_call: TRBJ2-3
v_call: TRBV21-1
clone_size: -
cdr3_aa: CASSARTGGSDTQYF
cdr3_nt: TGTGCCAGCAGCGCAAGAACGGGGGGATCAGATACGCAGTATTTT

d_call: -
j_call: TRBJ2-2
v_call: TRBV9
clone_size: once
cdr3_aa: CASNQGTGPTGELFF
cdr3_nt: TGTGCCAGCAACCAGGGGACGGGGCCCACCGGGGAGCTGTTTTTT

d_call: TRBD1
j_call: TRBJ1-5
v_call: TRBV19
clone_size: -
cdr3_aa: CASSVQGQLSNQPQHF
cdr3_nt: TGTGCCAGTAGTGTACAGGGACAGCTCAGCAATCAGCCCCAGCATTTT

d_call: TRBD1
j_call: TRBJ2-7
v_call: TRBV29-1
clone_size: medium-sized
cdr3_aa: CSVAGQGPYEQYF
cdr3_nt: TGCAGCGTCGCGGGACAGGGCCCCTACGAGCAGTACTTC

d_call: TRBD1
j_call: TRBJ1-2
v_call: TRBV19
clone_size: -
cdr3_aa: CASSRGQGEGSYGYTF
cdr3_nt: TGTGCCAGTAGCCGAGGACAGGGGGAAGGTAGCTATGGCTACACCTTC